This is a list of T cell receptor beta chains from one sample in a study of blood T cell repertoires in COVID-19. The protocol was immunoSEQ multiplex PCR, while the TCRdb copy is restricted to in-frame clones and leaves out a portion. The sample yields approximately 10,000 clones, around 76% seen once. Sequencing was carried out using peripheral blood. The receptor source for this set is a human donor in a cohort sampled during active COVID-19. CDR3s include the opening cysteine and the closing phenylalanine or tryptophan. D genes are given only for firm matches. For some rows the clone size is stated as once, few or many, or as a class when expanded; others skip it.

J | V | size | D | DNA | CDR3
TRBJ1-2 | TRBV19 | NA | NA | TGTGCCAGTTCTGTGGCTGTTACTAACTATGGCTACACCTTC | CASSVAVTNYGYTF
TRBJ2-2 | TRBV4-1 | NA | NA | TGCGCCAGCAGCCAACGACGGGGGGCGCCCCAGAACACCGGGGAGCTGTTTTTT | CASSQRRGAPQNTGELFF
TRBJ1-2 | TRBV9 | once | NA | TGTGCCAGCAGCGCCCGGGACTTCTCCTACTATGGCTACACCTTC | CASSARDFSYYGYTF
TRBJ1-2 | TRBV7-9 | NA | TRBD1 | TGTGCCAGCAGCTTAGGGACAGGGGGTGGCTACACCTTC | CASSLGTGGGYTF
TRBJ2-6 | TRBV5-4 | once | NA | TGTGCCAGCAGCCGGGAGTCTGGGGCCAACGTCCTGACTTTC | CASSRESGANVLTF
TRBJ1-2 | TRBV6-1 | NA | TRBD1 | TGTGCCAGCAGTGAAGCGCAACAGGGGCATGGCTACACCTTC | CASSEAQQGHGYTF
TRBJ1-5 | TRBV6-1 | NA | NA | TGTGCCAGCAGTGAACTGTATAGCAATCAGCCCCAGCATTTT | CASSELYSNQPQHF
TRBJ2-2 | TRBV5-4 | NA | TRBD2 | TGTGCCAGCAGCCCGGGGACTAGCGGGGGGCCTAACACCGGGGAGCTGTTTTTT | CASSPGTSGGPNTGELFF
TRBJ1-2 | TRBV5-1 | NA | TRBD1 | TGCGCCAGCAGCCCGGGACAGGAAGGCTACACCTTC | CASSPGQEGYTF
TRBJ1-2 | TRBV10-1 | few | TRBD1 | TGCGCCAGCAGTGAAGGGGGCTCCTATGGCTACACCTTC | CASSEGGSYGYTF
TRBJ2-6 | TRBV19 | NA | TRBD1 | TGTGCCAGTGTAGCTAACAGGGGGCCTGGGGCCAACGTCCTGACTTTC | CASVANRGPGANVLTF
TRBJ2-7 | TRBV21-1 | NA | NA | TGTGCCAGACGCCGGCCCCGGGACAGGGGAGGCGAGCAGTACTTC | CARRRPRDRGGEQYF
TRBJ1-3 | TRBV6-5 | NA | NA | TGTGCCAGCAGCTCGACAGGATCTGGAAACACCATATATTTT | CASSSTGSGNTIYF
TRBJ2-3 | TRBV7-3 | NA | TRBD1 | TGTGCCAGCAGCCCGGACAGGGGTAAAACAGATACGCAGTATTTT | CASSPDRGKTDTQYF
TRBJ1-5 | TRBV19 | NA | NA | TGTGCCAGTAGTACCCGACAGCCTTCGGTCGATCAGCCCCAGCATTTT | CASSTRQPSVDQPQHF
TRBJ2-7 | TRBV7-8 | once | NA | TGTGCCAGCAGCTTAGATTACACAGCCTGGGAGCAGTACTTC | CASSLDYTAWEQYF
TRBJ2-6 | TRBV19 | few | NA | TGTGCCAGTCAGGACAGACCCTCTGGGGCCAACGTCCTGACTTTC | CASQDRPSGANVLTF
TRBJ1-4 | TRBV6-5 | NA | TRBD1 | TGTGCCACCAGGGGGGGGCCCGATGAAAAACTGTTTTTT | CATRGGPDEKLFF
TRBJ1-2 | TRBV13 | NA | TRBD1 | TGTGCCAGCAGCTTAGGGACAGGGGGAGGCTACACCTTC | CASSLGTGGGYTF
TRBJ1-5 | TRBV6-2/TRBV6-3 | NA | TRBD1 | TGTGCCAGCAGTTATGGACCGGGACAGGGTGTCAATCAGCCCCAGCATTTT | CASSYGPGQGVNQPQHF
TRBJ1-2 | TRBV6-5 | NA | TRBD1 | TGTGCCAGCAGGCCTCCAGGGGGCAGCTATGGCTACACCTTC | CASRPPGGSYGYTF
TRBJ1-1 | TRBV10-3 | NA | TRBD1 | TGTGCCATCAGAGAACCCGGGACAGGGGTGAACACTGAAGCTTTCTTT | CAIREPGTGVNTEAFF
TRBJ1-5 | TRBV5-1 | NA | TRBD1 | TGCGCCAGCAGCTTGGCAGGGGGTAGCAATCAGCCCCAGCATTTT | CASSLAGGSNQPQHF
TRBJ1-2 | TRBV9 | once | NA | TGTGCCAGCAGCGCTACTCCCCTCGACAGGTTTTTGGGCTACACCTTC | CASSATPLDRFLGYTF
TRBJ1-5 | TRBV7-2 | NA | TRBD1 | TGTGCCAGCAGCTTTCAGGGGGCGCTTAATCAGCCCCAGCATTTT | CASSFQGALNQPQHF
TRBJ1-2 | TRBV4-1 | NA | NA | TGCGCCAGCAGGTTCGCCGGGGGACCAAATACTAACTATGGCTACACCTTC | CASRFAGGPNTNYGYTF
TRBJ2-7 | TRBV5-1 | NA | NA | TGCGCCAGCAGCTTGGCAACAATATCCTACGAGCAGTACTTC | CASSLATISYEQYF
TRBJ2-3 | TRBV7-6 | NA | NA | TGTGCCAGCAGCTTAGACGGGGGGCGCACAGATACGCAGTATTTT | CASSLDGGRTDTQYF
TRBJ1-3 | TRBV6-6 | NA | NA | TGTGCCAGCAGTCTGCAGTGGTCTGGAAACACCATATATTTT | CASSLQWSGNTIYF
TRBJ2-7 | TRBV5-5 | NA | NA | TGTGCCAGCAGCACAAATGGGCCCTACGAGCAGTACTTC | CASSTNGPYEQYF
TRBJ2-7 | TRBV19 | NA | NA | TGTGCCAGTAGTATAAGAGGTATCTCCTACGAGCAGTACTTC | CASSIRGISYEQYF
TRBJ1-4 | TRBV19 | NA | TRBD1 | TGTGCCAGTAATACCGGGACAGGGAGTGAAAAACTGTTTTTT | CASNTGTGSEKLFF
TRBJ2-5 | TRBV4-3 | once | TRBD2 | TGCGCCAGCAGCCATCAACTAGCGGGGGTGGAGACCCAGTACTTC | CASSHQLAGVETQYF
TRBJ2-7 | TRBV7-9 | NA | NA | TGTGCCAGCAGCTTGGGCAGGGGCTCCTACGAGCAGTACTTC | CASSLGRGSYEQYF
TRBJ1-6 | TRBV6-1 | NA | NA | TGTGCCAGCAGTGATCTCAGGGTTAATTCACCCCTCCACTTT | CASSDLRVNSPLHF
TRBJ1-6 | TRBV18 | NA | TRBD1 | TGTGCCAGCTCATCAGGGACAGGAAAGGAGCAACCCCTCCACTTT | CASSSGTGKEQPLHF
TRBJ1-1 | TRBV5-6 | few | NA | TGTGCCAGCAGCGGACAGTTGAACACTGAAGCTTTCTTT | CASSGQLNTEAFF
TRBJ2-5 | TRBV19 | NA | NA | TGTGCCAGTAGACAAAACAGGTTTGAAGAGACCCAGTACTTC | CASRQNRFEETQYF
TRBJ1-1 | TRBV6-5 | NA | TRBD1 | TGTGCCAGCCGGGACAGTGTTAAAGCTTTCTTT | CASRDSVKAFF
TRBJ1-5 | TRBV27 | NA | TRBD1 | TGTGCCAGCAGTATAGGGACAGGGTGGAATCAGCCCCAGCATTTT | CASSIGTGWNQPQHF
TRBJ1-2 | TRBV19 | NA | NA | TGTGCCAGTAGTAACCCGGGTCAGTTAAGTAGGTACACCTTC | CASSNPGQLSRYTF
TRBJ1-2 | TRBV6-4 | NA | TRBD1 | TGTGCCAGCAGATTAAACACAGGGGGAGGTGGCTACACCTTC | CASRLNTGGGGYTF
TRBJ1-2 | TRBV5-1 | NA | NA | TGCGCCAGCAGCCCTACCCCAGGGTATGGCTACACCTTC | CASSPTPGYGYTF
TRBJ1-4 | TRBV21-1 | NA | NA | TGTGCCAGCAGTAAGCCCCGGACAGGGTCGAAAGGGAATGAAAAACTGTTTTTT | CASSKPRTGSKGNEKLFF
TRBJ1-1 | TRBV5-1 | NA | TRBD1 | TGCGCCAGCAGCTCTCAATCTTACAGGGGCCTGGGCACTGAAGCTTTCTTT | CASSSQSYRGLGTEAFF
TRBJ1-1 | TRBV30 | medium-sized | NA | TGTGCCTGGGCGCGGGGCACTGAAGCTTTCTTT | CAWARGTEAFF
TRBJ2-7 | TRBV6-5 | NA | TRBD1 | TGTGCCAGCAATCGGGACAGGGGGCAGGACGAGCAGTACTTC | CASNRDRGQDEQYF
TRBJ2-5 | TRBV5-1 | NA | TRBD2 | TGCGCCAGCAGCTTTACTAGCGGGGGGGCCCGAGAGACCCAGTACTTC | CASSFTSGGARETQYF
TRBJ1-2 | TRBV9 | NA | NA | TGTGCCAGCAGGGAGTCGACAGGCTCTAACTATGGCTACACCTTC | CASRESTGSNYGYTF
TRBJ1-5 | TRBV4-1 | NA | NA | TGCGCCAGCAGCCAAGTCAGGGAGGTTCGTAATCAGCCCCAGCATTTT | CASSQVREVRNQPQHF
TRBJ1-2 | TRBV6-2/TRBV6-3 | NA | NA | TGTGCCAGCAGCCTCACAGAAAGGGGAGGCTACACCTTC | CASSLTERGGYTF
TRBJ1-2 | TRBV6-1 | NA | TRBD1 | TGTGCCAGCAGTGCTATCCGGGACAGGGGGCTTAATTATGGCTACACCTTC | CASSAIRDRGLNYGYTF
TRBJ1-2 | TRBV6-1 | NA | NA | TGTGCCAGCAGTGAAACTGGACATCCATATGGCTACACCTTC | CASSETGHPYGYTF
TRBJ1-5 | TRBV6-5 | NA | TRBD1 | TGTGCCAGCAGTCAGGACAGGGCACGCAATCAGCCCCAGCATTTT | CASSQDRARNQPQHF
TRBJ1-2 | TRBV28 | NA | NA | TGTGCCAGCAGTATCCCGACAGGAAACTATGGCTACACCTTC | CASSIPTGNYGYTF
TRBJ2-2 | TRBV18 | NA | NA | TGTGCCAGCTCACCCTTAAACACCGGGGAGCTGTTTTTT | CASSPLNTGELFF
TRBJ1-2 | TRBV19 | NA | NA | TGTGCCAGTAGCCCTCACCCGGGGTCGGAAGGCTACACCTTC | CASSPHPGSEGYTF